These 22 T cell receptor beta chains were sequenced from one sample in a study of cytomegalovirus exposure and HLA in healthy donors. The PCR was carried out with 60 Vbeta primers and 13 Jbeta primers. This table comes from immunoSEQ multiplex PCR, and its TCRdb copy is limited to in-frame clones, with some not included. This table holds about 190,000 clones, about 12% found once. Sequencing input: PBMCs. The source is a middle-aged man in good health and CMV-seropositive.

This chain joins TRBV5-6 and TRBJ1-1; 9 bases are shared with TRBD1. V gave up 1 base and J gave up 0 bases; unmatched junction bases: 4. Germline CDR1 and CDR2: SGHDT and YYEEEE. CDR3 length: 16 amino acids. The DNA for the CDR3 is TGTGCCAGCAGCTTGTACGGACAGGGGTTGAACACTGAAGCTTTCTTT. Translated: CASSLYGQGLNTEAFF.

This chain joins TRBV7-8 and TRBJ1-6; D is perhaps TRBD1 (6 bases). CDR1 is SGHVS, CDR2 FQNEAQ, per germline. The V end lost 2 bases, the J end lost 10 bases, and 15 bases lay between the germline ends. This CDR3 contains 15 residues. CDR3 nucleotide sequence: TGTGCCAGCAGCTTAATGGACAGACCTTGGTCACCCCTCCACTTT. Its translation: CASSLMDRPWSPLHF.

The genes are TRBV5-6 and TRBJ2-3; 7 bases line up with TRBD2. CDR3 length: 14 amino acids. V shed 3 bases and J 4 bases; nucleotides not matched to a gene: 5. CDR1 is SGHDT and CDR2 is YYEEEE in the germline V gene. CDR3 coding DNA: TGTGCCAGCAGCTCCGTCCGGGGGGCAGATACGCAGTATTTT. Encoded protein: CASSSVRGADTQYF.

The chain joins TRBV5-1 to TRBJ1-2; no clear D gene. The CDR3 has 15 amino acids. V dropped 2 bases and J dropped 4 bases, with 15 bases sitting between them. Germline lookup yields CDR1 SGHRS and CDR2 YFSETQ. The CDR3 coding sequence is TGCGCCAGCAGCTTAAGCGGCCGCTACCCCTATGGCTACACCTTC. It is translated as CASSLSGRYPYGYTF.

The rearrangement joins TRBV28 to TRBJ1-5; D might be TRBD1 (6 bases). V was trimmed by 6 bases and J by 6 bases, leaving 18 bases between them. The V gene's germline CDR1 is MDHEN and CDR2 SYDVKM. CDR3 length equals 15 residues. The CDR3 is CASSLTGPGVQPQHF. The CDR3 region has the DNA TGTGCCAGCAGCCTGACAGGCCCTGGGGTTCAGCCCCAGCATTTT.

The CDR3 DNA reads as TGTGCCAGCAGTGACCAGACACGGCTCACGAACTATGGCTACACCTTC. Protein sequence: CASSDQTRLTNYGYTF. The rearrangement joins TRBV2 to TRBJ1-2; no firm D call. V lost 3 bases, J lost 2 bases, and 16 bases lay in between. Germline V gene sequence: CDR1 SNHLY, CDR2 FYNNEI. The CDR3 has 16 amino acids. The entire variable domain, with the rest obtained from reference TRBV2 and TRBJ1-2, is as follows: EPEVTQTPSHQVTQMGQEVILRCVPISNHLYFYWYRQILGQKVEFLVSFYNNEISEKSEIFDDQFSVERPDGSNFTLKIRSTKLEDSAMYFCASSDQTRLTNYGYTFGSGTRLTVV.

This clone came up a few times. The chain couples TRBV5-1 to TRBJ1-1; 7 bases map to TRBD1. The CDR3 has 13 amino acids. Germline V gene lookup returns CDR1 SGHRS and CDR2 YFSETQ. V was pared by 4 bases and J by 8 bases, with 8 bases of the junction left unmatched. CDR3 amino acids: CASSVQEDREAFF. The CDR3 nucleotides are TGCGCCAGCAGCGTTCAAGAGGACAGGGAAGCTTTCTTT. Complete variable domain (other parts from reference TRBV5-1 and TRBJ1-1): KAGVTQTPRYLIKTRGQQVTLSCSPISGHRSVSWYQQTPGQGLQFLFEYFSETQRNKGNFPGRFSGRQFSNSRSEMNVSTLELGDSALYLCASSVQEDREAFFGQGTRLTVV.

V usage is TRBV7-9 and J usage is TRBJ1-6, with TRBD1 identical over 10 bases. Germline CDR1 SEHNR, CDR2 FQNEAQ (reference sequence). The V and J ends lost 4 bases and 10 bases, in that order; junction bases with no gene match: 7. The CDR3 runs 15 residues. The CDR3 DNA reads as TGTGCCAGCAGCTCTGGCGGGGACAGGGGATCACCCCTCCACTTT. Amino acids: CASSSGGDRGSPLHF.

A few counts support this clone. The chain links TRBV27 to TRBJ1-2; D may be TRBD1 (6 bases). The CDR3 has 15 amino acids. The germline V gene has CDR1 MNHEY and CDR2 SMNVEV (reference sequence). Between the trimmed V and J ends, which lost 2 bases and 6 bases, there was a span of 16 bases. CDR3 in amino acids: CASSLQGNARNGYTF. As DNA, the CDR3 is TGTGCCAGCAGTTTACAGGGGAACGCGCGTAATGGCTACACCTTC.

This clone was counted only a few times. The chain links TRBV7-2 to TRBJ1-1, with TRBD1 identical over 8 bases. Trimming cost V 2 bases and J 14 bases; bases outside gene matches: 10. Germline-derived CDR1 and CDR2 are SGHTA and FQGNSA. There are 13 residues in the CDR3. Here the CDR3 reads CASSLLDRGGDFF. CDR3 bases: TGTGCCAGCAGCTTACTCGACAGGGGAGGAGACTTCTTT.

With regard to this clone: This could be a read error, since a much larger clone is one nucleotide away. CDR3 in amino acids: CASSLGGNTEAFF. Here the CDR3 DNA reads TGTGCCAGCAGTTTGGGGGGGAACACTGAAGCTTTCTTT. The rearrangement joins TRBV28 to TRBJ1-1; D might be TRBD1 (5 bases). Germline CDR1 reads MDHEN; CDR2 reads SYDVKM. V lost 3 bases and J lost 1, with 6 bases in between. This CDR3 spans 13 amino acids. The complete variable domain, with remaining parts taken from reference TRBV28 and TRBJ1-1, reads DVKVTQSSRYLVKRTGEKVFLECVQDMDHENMFWYRQDPGLGLRLIYFSYDVKMKEKGDIPEGYSVSREKKERFSLILESASTNQTSMYLCASSLGGNTEAFFGQGTRLTVV.

This chain connects TRBV5-4 to TRBJ1-2; 7 bases fit TRBD1. Germline V gene data show CDR1 as SGHNT and CDR2 as YYREEE (reference sequence). CDR3 length: 13 amino acids. J was trimmed by 4 bases and V by 4 bases; bases with no gene match: 4. CDR3: CASSGDSFYGYTF. For the CDR3, the DNA is TGTGCCAGCAGCGGGGACAGCTTCTATGGCTACACCTTC.

This clone turned up a few times. The same CDR3 is also encoded by other DNA sequences in this sample. The CDR3 coding sequence is TGTGCCAGTAGCCCGGACAGGGGGCGAGCTGAAGCTTTCTTT. Its protein product is CASSPDRGRAEAFF. The V and J genes are TRBV19 and TRBJ1-1; TRBD1 matches 11 bases. The CDR3 totals 14 residues. From germline, CDR1 is LNHDA and CDR2 SQIVND (reference sequence). V was pared by 6 bases and J by 6 bases, with 6 bases of the junction left unmatched.

This chain joins TRBV28 and TRBJ1-5; 8 nucleotides line up with TRBD1. V trimming: 5 bases; J trimming: 4 bases; junction bases outside the gene matches: 10. The germline V gene has CDR1 MDHEN and CDR2 SYDVKM. The CDR3 length is 16 residues. The CDR3 region is CASSTQDRARNQPQHF. CDR3 DNA sequence: TGTGCCAGCAGTACCCAGGACAGGGCTCGTAATCAGCCCCAGCATTTT.

This clone was found once. The rearrangement uses TRBV2 and TRBJ1-2; D is possibly TRBD1 (6 bases). The V gene's germline CDR1 is SNHLY and CDR2 FYNNEI. The CDR3 contains 12 residues. V was trimmed by 7 bases and J by 4 bases, leaving 10 bases between them. CDR3 DNA sequence: TGTGCCAGCAAGGGGGACGGCTATGGCTACACCTTC. Translated, it gives CASKGDGYGYTF.

V usage is TRBV6-5 and J usage is TRBJ1-2, with D maybe TRBD1 (5 bases). Trimming left V 6 bases short and J 7 bases short, with 15 bases between. The CDR3 spans 13 residues. Germline V gene sequence: CDR1 MNHEY, CDR2 SVGAGI. CDR3 in DNA: TGTGCCAGCAGCCGAAAAGGGGAAACTGGCTACACCTTC. Residues: CASSRKGETGYTF.

CDR3 protein: CATSRDYTETYGYTF. As DNA, the CDR3 is TGTGCCACCAGCAGAGATTACACAGAAACCTATGGCTACACCTTC. The V and J genes are TRBV15 and TRBJ1-2; D gene ambiguous. V gave up 0 bases and J gave up 4 bases, with 12 bases separating them. The CDR3 length is 15 residues. Germline values: CDR1 LNHNV, CDR2 YYDKDF (reference sequence).

This sequence joins TRBV11-2 and TRBJ2-2; TRBD2 matches 12 bases. Looked up from germline, CDR1 is SGHAT and CDR2 is FQNNGV. J gave up 10 bases and V 5 bases, and 5 bases lay outside the gene matches. The CDR3 sequence is 14 residues long. In nucleotides, the CDR3 is TGTGCCAGCAGCCTAGGACTAGCGGGGAAGGAGCTGTTTTTT. Translation: CASSLGLAGKELFF.

The genes are TRBV5-1 and TRBJ1-1; D gene unclear. There are 14 residues in the CDR3. Trimming pared 2 bases from V and 3 bases from J, leaving 11 bases between. Germline loops: CDR1 SGHRS, CDR2 YFSETQ. The CDR3 reads CASSLYGVDTEAFF. The CDR3 DNA is TGCGCCAGCAGCTTATACGGGGTGGACACTGAAGCTTTCTTT.

This clone was found once. V gene TRBV11-2 combines with J gene TRBJ2-7; D perhaps matches TRBD1 (6 bases). There are 13 residues in the CDR3. CDR1 and CDR2 from the germline V gene are SGHAT and FQNNGV. The CDR3 loop reads CAGSSGQLYEQYV. In DNA, the CDR3 is TGTGCCGGCAGCAGCGGACAGCTCTACGAGCAGTACGTC.

The CDR3 here is CASSLRGSSGNTIYF. CDR3 sequence (DNA): TGTGCCAGCAGCTTGCGGGGGAGCTCTGGAAACACCATATATTTT. V and J are TRBV7-9 and TRBJ1-3; tentatively, D is TRBD1 (5 bases). Trimming cost V 3 bases and J 0 bases, with 9 bases left between them. Germline assignment: CDR1 SEHNR and CDR2 FQNEAQ (reference sequence). This CDR3 is built from 15 residues. The complete variable domain, with remaining parts taken from reference TRBV7-9 and TRBJ1-3, reads DTGVSQNPRHKITKRGQNVTFRCDPISEHNRLYWYRQTLGQGPEFLTYFQNEAQLEKSRLLSDRFSAERPKGSFSTLEIQRTEQGDSAMYLCASSLRGSSGNTIYFGEGSWLTVV.

V gene TRBV18 combines with J gene TRBJ1-6, with 7 bases that match TRBD1. The germline V gene encodes CDR1 KGHSH and CDR2 LQKENI. This CDR3 region has 17 residues. With 4 bases clipped from V and 4 bases from J, the junction kept 10 bases outside the gene matches. The CDR3 DNA follows: TGTGCCAGCTCACTTGACAGGGTTGGTCTTTATAATTCACCCCTCCACTTT. Residues: CASSLDRVGLYNSPLHF. Together with reference TRBV18 and TRBJ1-6, the CDR3 gives the full variable domain: NAGVMQNPRHLVRRRGQEARLRCSPMKGHSHVYWYRQLPEEGLKFMVYLQKENIIDESGMPKERFSAEFPKEGPSILRIQQVVRGDSAAYFCASSLDRVGLYNSPLHFGNGTRLTVT.